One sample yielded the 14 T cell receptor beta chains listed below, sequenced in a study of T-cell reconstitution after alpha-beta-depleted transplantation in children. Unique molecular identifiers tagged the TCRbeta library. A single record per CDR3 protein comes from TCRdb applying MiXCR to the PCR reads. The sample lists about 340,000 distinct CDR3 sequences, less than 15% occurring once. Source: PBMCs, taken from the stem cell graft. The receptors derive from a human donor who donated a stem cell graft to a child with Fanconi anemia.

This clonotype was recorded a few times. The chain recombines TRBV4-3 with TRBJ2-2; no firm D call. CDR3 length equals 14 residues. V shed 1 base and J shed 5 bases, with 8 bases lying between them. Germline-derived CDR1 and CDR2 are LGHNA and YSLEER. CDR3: CASSQGSDTGELFF. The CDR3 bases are TGCGCCAGCAGCCAAGGGAGCGATACCGGGGAGCTGTTTTTT.

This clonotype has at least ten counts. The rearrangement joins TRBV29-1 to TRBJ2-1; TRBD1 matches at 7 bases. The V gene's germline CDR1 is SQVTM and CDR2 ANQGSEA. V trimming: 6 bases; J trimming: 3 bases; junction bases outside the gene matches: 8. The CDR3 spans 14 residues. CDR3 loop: CSVPQTGVYNEQFF. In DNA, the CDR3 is TGCAGCGTCCCCCAAACAGGGGTCTACAATGAGCAGTTCTTC.

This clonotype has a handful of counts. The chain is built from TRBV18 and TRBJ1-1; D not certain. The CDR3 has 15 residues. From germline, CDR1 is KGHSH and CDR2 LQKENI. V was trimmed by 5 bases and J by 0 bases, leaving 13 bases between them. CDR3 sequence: CASSEVADLNTEAFF. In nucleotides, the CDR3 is TGTGCCAGCTCAGAAGTGGCAGATTTGAACACTGAAGCTTTCTTT.

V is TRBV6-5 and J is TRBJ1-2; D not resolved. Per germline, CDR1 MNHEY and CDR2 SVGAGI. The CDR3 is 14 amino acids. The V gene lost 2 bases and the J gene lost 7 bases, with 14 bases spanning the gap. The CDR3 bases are TGTGCCAGCAGTTACAACGGGGTTGAGGGTGGCTACACCTTC. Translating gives CASSYNGVEGGYTF.

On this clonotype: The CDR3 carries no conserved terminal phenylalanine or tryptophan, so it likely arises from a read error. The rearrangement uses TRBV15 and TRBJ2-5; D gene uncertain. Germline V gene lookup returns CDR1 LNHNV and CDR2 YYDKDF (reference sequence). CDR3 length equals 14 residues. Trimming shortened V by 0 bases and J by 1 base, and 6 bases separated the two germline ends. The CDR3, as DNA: TGTGCCACCAGCAGAGATCTTTCCCAAGAGACCCAGTACTCC. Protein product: CATSRDLSQETQYS.

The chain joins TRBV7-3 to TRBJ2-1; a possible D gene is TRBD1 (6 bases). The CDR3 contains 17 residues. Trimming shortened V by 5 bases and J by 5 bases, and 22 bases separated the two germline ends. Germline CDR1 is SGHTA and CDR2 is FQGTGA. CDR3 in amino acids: CASSPLVRDIEHNEQFF. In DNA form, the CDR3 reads TGTGCCAGCAGCCCCCTCGTCCGGGACATCGAACACAATGAGCAGTTCTTC. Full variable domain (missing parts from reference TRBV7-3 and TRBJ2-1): GAGVSQTPSNKVTEKGKYVELRCDPISGHTALYWYRQSLGQGPEFLIYFQGTGAADDSGLPNDRFFAVRPEGSVSTLKIQRTERGDSAVYLCASSPLVRDIEHNEQFFGPGTRLTVL.

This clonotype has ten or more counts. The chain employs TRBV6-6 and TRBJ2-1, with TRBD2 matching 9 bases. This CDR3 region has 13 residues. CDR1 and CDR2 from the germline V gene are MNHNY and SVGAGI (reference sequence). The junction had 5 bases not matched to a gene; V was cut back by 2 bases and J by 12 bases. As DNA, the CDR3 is TGTGCCAGCAGTTACGGGCTAGCGGGGCTGCAGTTCTTC. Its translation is CASSYGLAGLQFF.

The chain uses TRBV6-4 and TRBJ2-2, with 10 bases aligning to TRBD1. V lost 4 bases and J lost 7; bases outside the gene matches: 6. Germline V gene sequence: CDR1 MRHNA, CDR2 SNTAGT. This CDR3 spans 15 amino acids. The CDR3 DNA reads TGTGCCAGCAGTGTGGGACAGGGGTCGGTCGGGGAGCTGTTTTTT. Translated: CASSVGQGSVGELFF.

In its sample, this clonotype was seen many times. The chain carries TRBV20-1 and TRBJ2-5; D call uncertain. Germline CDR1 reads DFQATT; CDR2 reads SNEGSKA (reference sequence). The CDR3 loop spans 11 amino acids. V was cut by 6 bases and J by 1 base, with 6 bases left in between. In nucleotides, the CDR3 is TGCAGTGCACAGAGCCAAGAGACCCAGTACTTC. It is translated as CSAQSQETQYF.

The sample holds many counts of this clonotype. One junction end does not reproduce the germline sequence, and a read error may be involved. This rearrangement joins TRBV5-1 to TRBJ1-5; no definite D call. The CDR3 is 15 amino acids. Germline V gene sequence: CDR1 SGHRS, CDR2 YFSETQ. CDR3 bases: TGTGCCAGCAGTCCGGACCCAAATAGCAATCAGCCCCAGCATTTT. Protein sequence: CASSPDPNSNQPQHF.

The CDR3 nucleotides are TGTGCCAGCACATTTGAGGGGACTACACAGGATACGCAGTATTTT. Residues: CASTFEGTTQDTQYF. The gene calls are TRBV7-8 and TRBJ2-3, with TRBD2 matching over 7 bases. V lost 7 bases and J lost 6; bases outside the gene matches: 13. Germline V gene sequence: CDR1 SGHVS, CDR2 FQNEAQ. This CDR3 is 15 amino acids long.

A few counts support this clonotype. CDR3 protein: CASSLALTGYEQYV. In nucleotides, the CDR3 is TGTGCCAGCAGCTTGGCACTGACAGGATACGAGCAGTACGTC. The chain combines TRBV5-5 with TRBJ2-7, with D maybe TRBD1 (6 bases). CDR3 length: 14 residues. V was trimmed by 0 bases and J by 4 bases, leaving 11 bases between them. Germline-derived CDR1 and CDR2 are SGHKS and YYEKEE (reference sequence).

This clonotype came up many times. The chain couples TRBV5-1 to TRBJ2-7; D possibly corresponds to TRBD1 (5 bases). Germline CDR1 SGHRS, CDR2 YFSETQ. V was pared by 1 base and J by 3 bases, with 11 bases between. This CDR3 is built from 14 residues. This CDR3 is CASSLSAGRYEQYF. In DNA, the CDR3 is TGCGCCAGCAGCTTGTCGGCAGGGCGCTACGAGCAGTACTTC. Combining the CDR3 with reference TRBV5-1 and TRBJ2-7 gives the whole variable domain KAGVTQTPRYLIKTRGQQVTLSCSPISGHRSVSWYQQTPGQGLQFLFEYFSETQRNKGNFPGRFSGRQFSNSRSEMNVSTLELGDSALYLCASSLSAGRYEQYFGPGTRLTVT.

CDR3 DNA sequence: TGTGCCAGCAGTCTTGGCCCAACTGGAAACACCATATATTTT. It translates to CASSLGPTGNTIYF. The chain carries TRBV6-1 and TRBJ1-3; unclear D gene. Germline V gives CDR1 MNHNS, CDR2 SASEGT. This CDR3 has 14 residues. The V end was cut by 5 bases, the J end by 2 bases, with 10 bases between.